The source of this T cell receptor (beta chain) is a study of metastatic and nonmetastatic thyroid tumors. Study context: Repertoires from blood and tumor or nodule tissue of malignant and benign thyroid patients were compared.

CDR3 length: 14 amino acids. From germline, CDR1 is LNHDA and CDR2 SQIVND (reference sequence). Trimming took 5 bases from V and 0 from J, leaving 8 bases between them. This clone has a handful of counts. Its antigen is undetermined. No treatment of any kind had been given to any patient before thyroid surgery. Per the authors' pipeline: Variation in CDR3 across clinicopathological groups served as the basis for constructing a distant-metastasis classifier in papillary thyroid cancer. TCRdb reanalyzed the PCR reads via MiXCR. These V and J calls originate from TCRdb's pipeline instead of the authors' own analysis. This table holds about 11,000 clones, more than 25% found once. Study conclusions and caveats: When malignant thyroid tumors were compared with benign nodules, TCR beta diversity was reportedly significantly higher in the malignant tumors. This held in both blood and tumor samples.

What was sequenced was tumor tissue. The sequence derives from a female donor with papillary thyroid cancer or a benign thyroid nodule (not recorded which). Some clones in this sample may be carry-over from other donors' samples. The V call is TRBV19, the J call TRBJ1-3; D remains ambiguous. The CDR3: CASSSVSSGNTIYF. DNA of the CDR3: TGTGCCAGTAGTTCCGTCAGCTCTGGAAACACCATATATTTT.